These 22 T cell receptor beta chains came from one sample sequenced in a study of T cell responses to AZD1222 COVID-19 vaccine. The assay was immunoSEQ multiplex PCR, and TCRdb's table has in-frame clones only and misses some. The table has about 83,000 clones, around 89% seen once; the top ten hold roughly 4.8%. The sample consisted of peripheral blood, taken on day 0 of MenACWY control vaccination. The receptor source for this set is an adult in good health.

This chain joins TRBV4-1 and TRBJ2-3; TRBD1 aligns across 8 bases. The CDR3 extends over 16 amino acids. CDR1 is MGHRA and CDR2 is YSYEKL in the germline V gene. Trimming cost V 4 bases and J 0 bases; bases outside gene matches: 6. The CDR3 DNA is TGCGCCAGCAGCCCGACCCGGACAGGGAGCACAGATACGCAGTATTTT. Translation: CASSPTRTGSTDTQYF.

The chain joins TRBV28 to TRBJ2-7; 7 bases map to TRBD2. Per the germline V gene, CDR1 is MDHEN and CDR2 is SYDVKM. V was clipped by 6 bases and J by 3 bases; unmatched bases: 2. The CDR3 sequence is 12 residues long. The CDR3 coding sequence is TGTGCCAGCAGGCGGGGGAGCTACGAGCAGTACTTC. This codes for CASRRGSYEQYF. The full variable domain, with the rest looked up from reference TRBV28 and TRBJ2-7, is DVKVTQSSRYLVKRTGEKVFLECVQDMDHENMFWYRQDPGLGLRLIYFSYDVKMKEKGDIPEGYSVSREKKERFSLILESASTNQTSMYLCASRRGSYEQYFGPGTRLTVT.

The CDR3 nucleotides read TGTGCCAGCAGCCTCTGGACAGGGGACTACGAGCAGTACTTC. Its protein product is CASSLWTGDYEQYF. The chain has TRBV3-1 (or the pseudogene TRBV3-2) and TRBJ2-7; 9 bases map to TRBD1. The CDR3 spans 14 residues. The V gene end was trimmed by 4 bases and the J gene end by 3 bases; junction bases not matched to a gene: 4. Germline V gene lookup returns CDR1 LGHDT and CDR2 YNNKEL (reference sequence).

The chain joins TRBV6-5 to TRBJ1-4, with a weak D call TRBD1 (5 bases). This CDR3 comprises 14 residues. Trimming took off 4 bases at V and 5 bases at J, with 11 bases between the two ends. Per the germline V gene, CDR1 is MNHEY and CDR2 is SVGAGI. The CDR3 sequence: CASSWGTRNEKLFF. The CDR3 DNA reads as TGTGCCAGCAGTTGGGGGACCAGAAATGAAAAACTGTTTTTT.

V and J are TRBV19 and TRBJ2-5, with 7 bases fitting TRBD2. Germline V gene sequence: CDR1 LNHDA, CDR2 SQIVND (reference sequence). CDR3 length: 14 amino acids. The V segment lost 6 bases and the J segment 9 bases; nucleotides outside the gene matches: 13. CDR3 bases: TGTGCCAGTAGCGGGCTAGCGGCAACCTTCCCCCAGTACTTC. It is translated as CASSGLAATFPQYF. Full variable domain (remainder filled in from reference TRBV19 and TRBJ2-5): DGGITQSPKYLFRKEGQNVTLSCEQNLNHDAMYWYRQDPGQGLRLIYYSQIVNDFQKGDIAEGYSVSREKKESFPLTVTSAQKNPTAFYLCASSGLAATFPQYFGPGTRLLVL.

J is TRBJ1-3 and V is TRBV3-1 (or the pseudogene TRBV3-2), with D possibly TRBD1 on 5 matching bases. CDR3 length: 13 residues. The germline gives CDR1 LGHDT, CDR2 YNNKEL (reference sequence). V lost 3 bases, J lost 9 bases, and 12 bases lay in between. For the CDR3, the DNA is TGTGCCAGCAGCCACCCCACCGGGGGCACCATATATTTT. Its translation: CASSHPTGGTIYF.

V is TRBV6-5 and J is TRBJ2-7, with D possibly being TRBD1 or TRBD2 (5 bases each). Germline V gene data show CDR1 as MNHEY and CDR2 as SVGAGI. V shed 2 bases and J shed 2 bases, with 7 bases lying between them. The CDR3 totals 13 residues. CDR3 in DNA: TGTGCCAGCAGTTACCAGGGAGCCTACGAGCAGTACTTC. Protein product: CASSYQGAYEQYF.

This rearrangement joins TRBV6-2 or TRBV6-3 to TRBJ2-7; 14 bases map to TRBD2. CDR3 length: 15 amino acids. The junction had 10 bases not matched to a gene; V was cut back by 6 bases and J by 9 bases. Germline V gives CDR1 MNHEY, CDR2 SVGEGT. The CDR3 DNA reads as TGTGCCAGCAGCGCCGGGACTAGCGGGAGAACCGCGCAGTACTTC. Its protein product is CASSAGTSGRTAQYF.

V and J are TRBV12-3 or TRBV12-4 and TRBJ1-4; no reliable D call. Deletions cut 3 bases from V and 3 bases from J, with 5 bases between. This CDR3 contains 13 residues. In DNA form, the CDR3 reads TGTGCCAGCAGTTTGGTTCCTAATGAAAAACTGTTTTTT. Its protein is CASSLVPNEKLFF.

This clone showed up just a few times. The chain recombines TRBV28 with TRBJ1-5; a possible D gene is TRBD1 (6 bases). V lost 3 bases to trimming and J lost 5 bases, with 11 bases between them. This CDR3 comprises 14 residues. Germline-derived CDR1 and CDR2 are MDHEN and SYDVKM. The CDR3: CASSLGQGHQPQHF. The CDR3, as DNA: TGTGCCAGCAGTTTGGGGCAGGGGCATCAGCCCCAGCATTTT.

The chain recombines TRBV2 with TRBJ1-1; D is ambiguous. The CDR3 is made up of 15 amino acids. CDR1 and CDR2 (germline): SNHLY, FYNNEI. V lost 1 base and J lost 0, with 9 bases in between. The CDR3 DNA reads as TGTGCCAGCAGTGAAGGCCGGATACTGAACACTGAAGCTTTCTTT. This encodes CASSEGRILNTEAFF.

Here the CDR3 DNA reads TGTGCCAGCAGTTGGGGACATTCCACCAACACTGAAGCTTTCTTT. It specifies CASSWGHSTNTEAFF. The rearrangement links TRBV6-5 to TRBJ1-1; TRBD1 might be the D (6 bases). The germline V and J ends were trimmed by 4 bases and 2 bases, with 14 bases remaining between them. Germline loops: CDR1 MNHEY, CDR2 SVGAGI. CDR3 size: 15 residues.

The chain uses TRBV4-2 and TRBJ1-4; D is perhaps TRBD1 (5 bases). Germline V gene sequence: CDR1 LGHNA, CDR2 YNFKEQ. V lost 7 bases to trimming and J lost 8 bases, with 23 bases between them. The CDR3 length is 16 residues. The CDR3 bases are TGTGCCAGCACCCCAAGCGGGGCGTTGAATGTGGAAAAACTGTTTTTT. It encodes CASTPSGALNVEKLFF.

This chain uses TRBV25-1 with TRBJ1-1; 7 positions match TRBD1. Germline-derived CDR1 and CDR2 are MGHDK and SYGVNS. The CDR3 is 15 residues long. Trimming cost V 1 base and J 6 bases; bases outside gene matches: 8. CDR3 DNA sequence: TGTGCCAGCAGTGAATTTCCCAGGGGGTACTCTGAAGCTTTCTTT. This sequence encodes CASSEFPRGYSEAFF.

This clone was picked up one time. The chain uses TRBV15 and TRBJ1-5; 11 nucleotides match TRBD1. CDR1 LNHNV and CDR2 YYDKDF come from the germline V gene (reference sequence). The CDR3 spans 16 residues. Trimming at V came to 10 bases and at J to 1 base, leaving 9 bases not matched to a gene. CDR3 amino acids: CAIGTGGMRSNQPQHF. Here the CDR3 DNA reads TGTGCCATTGGGACAGGGGGGATGAGAAGCAATCAGCCCCAGCATTTT.

The rearrangement joins TRBV27 to TRBJ1-1; no reliable D call. V shed 2 bases and J shed 5 bases, with 9 bases lying between them. This CDR3 region has 13 residues. Germline V gene data show CDR1 as MNHEY and CDR2 as SMNVEV (reference sequence). In DNA, the CDR3 is TGTGCCAGCAGTTTAGTTTGGGAGACTGAAGCTTTCTTT. It codes for CASSLVWETEAFF.

The genes are TRBV11-3 and TRBJ2-2; perhaps TRBD1 as D (6 bases). With 5 bases removed from V and 1 base from J, the gap between germline ends came to 14 bases. CDR1 is SGHNT and CDR2 is YENEEA in the germline V gene. The CDR3 consists of 16 residues. CDR3 sequence: CASSNPTGQNTGELFF. DNA of the CDR3: TGTGCCAGCAGCAACCCCACAGGGCAGAACACCGGGGAGCTGTTTTTT.

The CDR3 here is CASSQSGDRTEAFF. As DNA, the CDR3 is TGCGCCAGCAGTCAATCGGGGGATCGCACTGAAGCTTTCTTT. The rearrangement links TRBV23-1 to TRBJ1-1; tentative D call: TRBD1 (5 bases). TRBV23-1 is sorted into the ORF group, with uncertain function. The CDR3 is 14 amino acids. The V and J ends lost 0 bases and 4 bases respectively, with 9 bases between them.

The chain joins TRBV6-6 to TRBJ1-2, with TRBD1 matching 7 bases. The germline V gene encodes CDR1 MNHNY and CDR2 SVGAGI (reference sequence). V shed 7 bases and J 8 bases; nucleotides not matched to a gene: 10. The CDR3 runs to 13 residues. The DNA of the CDR3 is TGTGCCAGCACCACTACAGGGGAAGAGGGCTACACCTTC. This translates into CASTTTGEEGYTF.

This chain connects TRBV5-6 to TRBJ1-3; D perhaps matches TRBD1 (6 bases). The CDR3 has 16 residues. The ends were cut back, 2 bases at V and 0 bases at J, with 12 bases in the middle. Germline assignment: CDR1 SGHDT and CDR2 YYEEEE. The CDR3 nucleotides read TGTGCCAGCAGCTTCCGGGACACCGGCTCTGGAAACACCATATATTTT. This encodes CASSFRDTGSGNTIYF. The whole variable domain, filled in from reference TRBV5-6 and TRBJ1-3, reads DAGVTQSPTHLIKTRGQQVTLRCSPKSGHDTVSWYQQALGQGPQFIFQYYEEEERQRGNFPDRFSGHQFPNYSSELNVNALLLGDSALYLCASSFRDTGSGNTIYFGEGSWLTVV.

The CDR3 nucleotides are TGTGCCAGCAGTTATACCGGGACGGGGTACCAAGAGACCCAGTACTTC. It codes for CASSYTGTGYQETQYF. This chain joins TRBV6-2 or TRBV6-3 and TRBJ2-5; D may correspond to TRBD1 or TRBD2 (5 bases each). With 3 bases removed from V and 0 bases from J, the gap between germline ends came to 14 bases. The CDR3 is made up of 16 amino acids. From germline, CDR1 is MNHEY and CDR2 SVGEGT.

The chain uses TRBV25-1 and TRBJ1-1; D unresolved. Per germline, CDR1 MGHDK and CDR2 SYGVNS. V was pared by 6 bases and J by 6 bases, with 14 bases between. The CDR3 has 13 amino acids. CDR3 nucleotides: TGTGCCAGCAGGGATAAGTTTTCCTCTGAAGCTTTCTTT. This sequence encodes CASRDKFSSEAFF.